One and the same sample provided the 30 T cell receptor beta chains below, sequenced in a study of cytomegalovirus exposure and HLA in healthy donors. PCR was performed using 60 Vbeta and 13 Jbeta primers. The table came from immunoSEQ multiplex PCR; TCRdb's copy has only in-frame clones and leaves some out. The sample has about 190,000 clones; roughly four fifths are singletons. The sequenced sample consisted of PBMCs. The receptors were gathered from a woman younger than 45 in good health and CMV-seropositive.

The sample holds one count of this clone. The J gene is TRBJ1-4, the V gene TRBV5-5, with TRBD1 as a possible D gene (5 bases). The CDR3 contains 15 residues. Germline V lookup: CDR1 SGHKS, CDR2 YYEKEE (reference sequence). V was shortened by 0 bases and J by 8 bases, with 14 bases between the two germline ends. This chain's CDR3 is CASSLEQGWMEKLFF. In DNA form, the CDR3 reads TGTGCCAGCAGCTTGGAGCAGGGTTGGATGGAAAAACTGTTTTTT. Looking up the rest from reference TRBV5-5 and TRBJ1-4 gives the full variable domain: DAGVTQSPTHLIKTRGQQVTLRCSPISGHKSVSWYQQVLGQGPQFIFQYYEKEERGRGNFPDRFSARQFPNYSSELNVNALLLGDSALYLCASSLEQGWMEKLFFGSGTQLSVL.

CDR3 nucleotides: TGTGCCAGCAGCTCCCCGGGACAGGGCGAGTTAAGACAAGAGACCCAGTACTTC. This sequence encodes CASSSPGQGELRQETQYF. The rearrangement links TRBV5-6 to TRBJ2-5; TRBD1 matches 9 bases. Germline V gene lookup returns CDR1 SGHDT and CDR2 YYEEEE. This CDR3 contains 18 residues. V gave up 3 bases and J gave up 2 bases; unmatched junction bases: 14.

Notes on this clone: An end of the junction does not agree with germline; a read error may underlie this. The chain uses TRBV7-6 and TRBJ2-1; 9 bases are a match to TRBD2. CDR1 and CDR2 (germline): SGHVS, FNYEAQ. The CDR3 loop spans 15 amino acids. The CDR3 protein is CASSLAGDIEDEQFF. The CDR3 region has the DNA TGTGCCAGCAGTTTAGCGGGAGACATTGAGGATGAGCAGTTCTTC. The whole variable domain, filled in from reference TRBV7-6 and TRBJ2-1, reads GAGVSQSPRYKVTKRGQDVALRCDPISGHVSLYWYRQALGQGPEFLTYFNYEAQQDKSGLPNDRFSAERPEGSISTLTIQRTEQRDSAMYRCASSLAGDIEDEQFFGPGTRLTVL.

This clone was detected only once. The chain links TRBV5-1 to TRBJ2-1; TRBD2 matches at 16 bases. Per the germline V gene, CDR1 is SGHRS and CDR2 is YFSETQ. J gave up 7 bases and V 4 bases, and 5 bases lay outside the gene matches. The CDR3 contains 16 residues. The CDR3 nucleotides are TGCGCCAGCAGCCTTGGGACTAGCGGGAGGGGAAATGAGCAGTTCTTC. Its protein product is CASSLGTSGRGNEQFF.

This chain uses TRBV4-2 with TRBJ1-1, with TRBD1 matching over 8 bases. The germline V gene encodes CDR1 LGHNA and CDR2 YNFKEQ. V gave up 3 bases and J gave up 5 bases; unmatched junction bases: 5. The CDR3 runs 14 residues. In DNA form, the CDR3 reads TGTGCCAGCAGCCAGGACAGGGAGAGGACTGAAGCTTTCTTT. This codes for CASSQDRERTEAFF.

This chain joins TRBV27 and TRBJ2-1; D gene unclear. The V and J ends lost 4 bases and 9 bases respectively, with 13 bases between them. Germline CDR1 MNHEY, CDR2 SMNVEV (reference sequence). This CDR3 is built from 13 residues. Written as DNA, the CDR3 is TGTGCCAGCAGTTCAACCCTAGAAGTTGAGCAGTTCTTC. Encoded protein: CASSSTLEVEQFF.

The CDR3 loop reads CASSLGGYSYNEQFF. CDR3 nucleotide sequence: TGCGCCAGCAGCTTGGGCGGTTACTCCTACAATGAGCAGTTCTTC. This chain uses TRBV5-1 with TRBJ2-1; D unclear. The V end was cut by 0 bases, the J end by 0 bases, with 7 bases between. This CDR3 contains 15 residues. Germline values: CDR1 SGHRS, CDR2 YFSETQ.

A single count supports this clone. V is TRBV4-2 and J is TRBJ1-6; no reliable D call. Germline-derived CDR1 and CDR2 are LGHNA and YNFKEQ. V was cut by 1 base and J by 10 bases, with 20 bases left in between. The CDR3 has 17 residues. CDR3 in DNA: TGTGCCAGCAGCCAAGGGTTGCCCGGACTGGATCGGTCACCCCTCCACTTT. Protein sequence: CASSQGLPGLDRSPLHF.

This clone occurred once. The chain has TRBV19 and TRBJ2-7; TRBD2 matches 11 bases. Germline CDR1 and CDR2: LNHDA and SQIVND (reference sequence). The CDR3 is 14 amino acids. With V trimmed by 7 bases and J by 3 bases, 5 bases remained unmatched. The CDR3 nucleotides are TGTGCCAGTAACCAGGGACTAGCGGACTACGAGCAGTACTTC. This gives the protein CASNQGLADYEQYF.

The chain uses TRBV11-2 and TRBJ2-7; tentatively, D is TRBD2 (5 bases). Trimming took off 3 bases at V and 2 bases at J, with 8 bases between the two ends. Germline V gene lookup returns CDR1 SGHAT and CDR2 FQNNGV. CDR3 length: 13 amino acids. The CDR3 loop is CASSLRRAYEQYF. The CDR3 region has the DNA TGTGCCAGCAGCTTGCGGCGGGCCTACGAGCAGTACTTC.

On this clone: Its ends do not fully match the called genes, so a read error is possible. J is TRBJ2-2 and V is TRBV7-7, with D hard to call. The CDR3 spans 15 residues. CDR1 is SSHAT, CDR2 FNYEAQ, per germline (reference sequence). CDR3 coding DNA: TGTGCTAGCAGCCTTCCCCCTCCGAACACCGGGGAGCTGTTTTTT. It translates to CASSLPPPNTGELFF.

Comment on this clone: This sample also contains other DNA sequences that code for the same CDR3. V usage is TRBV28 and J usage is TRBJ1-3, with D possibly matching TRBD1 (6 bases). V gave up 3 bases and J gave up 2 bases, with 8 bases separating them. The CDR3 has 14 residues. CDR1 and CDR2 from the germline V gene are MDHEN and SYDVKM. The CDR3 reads CASSFRGAGNTIYF. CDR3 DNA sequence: TGTGCCAGCAGTTTCAGGGGAGCTGGAAACACCATATATTTT.

The CDR3 sequence is CASSFGQGPEAFF. In DNA form, the CDR3 reads TGTGCCAGCAGCTTTGGACAGGGGCCTGAAGCTTTCTTT. This sequence joins TRBV5-4 and TRBJ1-1; TRBD1 aligns across 9 bases. This CDR3 is built from 13 residues. The V segment lost 2 bases and the J segment 6 bases; nucleotides outside the gene matches: 2. Germline V lookup: CDR1 SGHNT, CDR2 YYREEE (reference sequence).

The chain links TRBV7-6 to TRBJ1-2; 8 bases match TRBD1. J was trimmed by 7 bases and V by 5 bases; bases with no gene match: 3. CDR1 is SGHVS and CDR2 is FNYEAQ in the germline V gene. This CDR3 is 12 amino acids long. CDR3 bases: TGTGCCAGCAGCCCGACAGGGGTTGGCTACACCTTC. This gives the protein CASSPTGVGYTF.

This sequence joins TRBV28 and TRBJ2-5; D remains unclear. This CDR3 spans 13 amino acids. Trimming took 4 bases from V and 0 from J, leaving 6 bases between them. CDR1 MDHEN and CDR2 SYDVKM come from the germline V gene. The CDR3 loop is CASSSRNQETQYF. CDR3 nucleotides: TGTGCCAGCAGTTCGCGTAACCAAGAGACCCAGTACTTC. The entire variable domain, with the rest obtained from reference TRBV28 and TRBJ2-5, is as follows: DVKVTQSSRYLVKRTGEKVFLECVQDMDHENMFWYRQDPGLGLRLIYFSYDVKMKEKGDIPEGYSVSREKKERFSLILESASTNQTSMYLCASSSRNQETQYFGPGTRLLVL.

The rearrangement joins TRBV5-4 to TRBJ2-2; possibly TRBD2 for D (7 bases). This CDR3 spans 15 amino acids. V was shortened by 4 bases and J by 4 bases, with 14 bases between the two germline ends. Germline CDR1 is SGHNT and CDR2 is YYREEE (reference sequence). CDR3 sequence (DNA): TGTGCCAGCAGCCGACGGGGGGCTAGCACCGGGGAGCTGTTTTTT. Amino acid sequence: CASSRRGASTGELFF.

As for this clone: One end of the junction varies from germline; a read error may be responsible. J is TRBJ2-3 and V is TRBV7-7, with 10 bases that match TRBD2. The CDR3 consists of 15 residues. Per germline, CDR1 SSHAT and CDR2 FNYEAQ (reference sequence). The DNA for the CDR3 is TGTGCTAGCAGCTCTCTAGCGGGGGTCACAGATACGCAGTATTTT. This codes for CASSSLAGVTDTQYF.

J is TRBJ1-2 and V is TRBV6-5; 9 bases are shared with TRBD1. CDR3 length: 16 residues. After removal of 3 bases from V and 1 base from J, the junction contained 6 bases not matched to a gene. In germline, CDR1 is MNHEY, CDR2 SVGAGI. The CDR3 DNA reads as TGTGCCAGCAGTTATTACACAGGGGGCGATAACTATGGCTACACCTTC. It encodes CASSYYTGGDNYGYTF.

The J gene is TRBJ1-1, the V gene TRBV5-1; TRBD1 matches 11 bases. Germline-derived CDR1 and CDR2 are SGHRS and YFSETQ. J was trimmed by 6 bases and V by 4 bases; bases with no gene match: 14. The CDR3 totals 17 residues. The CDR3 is CASSAVPGQGGWSEAFF. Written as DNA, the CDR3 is TGCGCCAGCAGCGCAGTCCCGGGACAGGGGGGTTGGTCTGAAGCTTTCTTT. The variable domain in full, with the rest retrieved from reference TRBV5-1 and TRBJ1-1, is KAGVTQTPRYLIKTRGQQVTLSCSPISGHRSVSWYQQTPGQGLQFLFEYFSETQRNKGNFPGRFSGRQFSNSRSEMNVSTLELGDSALYLCASSAVPGQGGWSEAFFGQGTRLTVV.

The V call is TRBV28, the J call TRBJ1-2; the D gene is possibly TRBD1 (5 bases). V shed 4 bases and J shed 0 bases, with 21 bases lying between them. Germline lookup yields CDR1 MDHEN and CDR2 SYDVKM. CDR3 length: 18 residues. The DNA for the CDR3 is TGTGCCAGCAGTTCTTATATGGGGGGGGGTGTTCCTAACTATGGCTACACCTTC. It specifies CASSSYMGGGVPNYGYTF.

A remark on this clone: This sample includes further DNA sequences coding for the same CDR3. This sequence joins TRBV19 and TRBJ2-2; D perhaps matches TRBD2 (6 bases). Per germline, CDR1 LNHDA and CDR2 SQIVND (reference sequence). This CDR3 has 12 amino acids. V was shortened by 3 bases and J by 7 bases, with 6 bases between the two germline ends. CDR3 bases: TGTGCCAGTAGTATCGGGGGCGGGGAGCTGTTTTTT. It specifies CASSIGGGELFF.

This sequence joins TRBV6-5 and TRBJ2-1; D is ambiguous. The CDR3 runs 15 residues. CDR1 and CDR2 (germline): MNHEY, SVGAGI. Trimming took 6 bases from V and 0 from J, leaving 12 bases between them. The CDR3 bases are TGTGCCAGCAGGGAGACGTCCTCCTCCTACAATGAGCAGTTCTTC. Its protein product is CASRETSSSYNEQFF.

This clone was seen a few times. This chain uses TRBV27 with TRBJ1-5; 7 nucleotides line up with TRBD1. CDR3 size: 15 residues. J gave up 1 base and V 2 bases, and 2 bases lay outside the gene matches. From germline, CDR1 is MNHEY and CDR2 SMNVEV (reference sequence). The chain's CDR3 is CASSLLGQSNQPQHF. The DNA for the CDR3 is TGTGCCAGCAGTTTACTGGGACAGAGCAATCAGCCCCAGCATTTT.

The CDR3 DNA is TGTGCCAGCATCGATCCTATTGGACAGGATCGCTCCTACGAGCAGTACTTC. This encodes CASIDPIGQDRSYEQYF. The chain links TRBV2 to TRBJ2-7; TRBD1 matches 7 bases. Trimming at V came to 7 bases and at J to 0 bases, leaving 15 bases not matched to a gene. CDR3 size: 17 residues. In germline, CDR1 is SNHLY, CDR2 FYNNEI.

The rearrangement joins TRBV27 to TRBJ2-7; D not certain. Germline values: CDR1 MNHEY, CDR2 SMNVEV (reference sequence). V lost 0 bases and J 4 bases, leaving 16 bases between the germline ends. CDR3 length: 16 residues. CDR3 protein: CASSLSGLDLKYEQYF. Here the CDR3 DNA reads TGTGCCAGCAGTTTATCGGGTCTAGATCTAAAGTACGAGCAGTACTTC.

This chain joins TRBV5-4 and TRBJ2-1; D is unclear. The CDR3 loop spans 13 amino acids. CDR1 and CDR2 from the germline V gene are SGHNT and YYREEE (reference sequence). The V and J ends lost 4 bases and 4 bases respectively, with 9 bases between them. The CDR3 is CASSHPRYNEQFF. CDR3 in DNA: TGTGCCAGCAGCCACCCCCGGTACAATGAGCAGTTCTTC.

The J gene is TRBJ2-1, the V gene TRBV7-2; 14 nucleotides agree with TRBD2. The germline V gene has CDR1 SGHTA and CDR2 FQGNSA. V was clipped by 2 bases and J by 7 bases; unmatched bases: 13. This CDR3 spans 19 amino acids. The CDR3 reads CASSLRLPGLAGEGNEQFF. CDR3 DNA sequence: TGTGCCAGCAGCTTACGACTCCCGGGACTAGCGGGAGAGGGAAATGAGCAGTTCTTC. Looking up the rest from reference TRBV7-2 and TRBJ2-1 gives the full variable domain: GAGVSQSPSNKVTEKGKDVELRCDPISGHTALYWYRQSLGQGLEFLIYFQGNSAPDKSGLPSDRFSAERTGGSVSTLTIQRTQQEDSAVYLCASSLRLPGLAGEGNEQFFGPGTRLTVL.

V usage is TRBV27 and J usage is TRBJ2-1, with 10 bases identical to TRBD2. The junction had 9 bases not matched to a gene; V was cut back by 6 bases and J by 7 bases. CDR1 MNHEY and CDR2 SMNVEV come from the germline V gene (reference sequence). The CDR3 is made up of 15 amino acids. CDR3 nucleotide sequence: TGTGCCAGCAGAGGCGTGGGACTAGCGCAAAATGAGCAGTTCTTC. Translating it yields CASRGVGLAQNEQFF.

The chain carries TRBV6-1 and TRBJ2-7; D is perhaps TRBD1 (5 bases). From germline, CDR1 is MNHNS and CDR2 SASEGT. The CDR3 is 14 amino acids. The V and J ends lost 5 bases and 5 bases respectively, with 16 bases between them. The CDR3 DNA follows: TGTGCCAGCAGTCACAACAGACAGAGCGACGAGCAGTACTTC. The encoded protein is CASSHNRQSDEQYF.

CDR3 DNA: TGTGCCAGCAGTGAGGTGGGACAGGGGTACAATCAGCCCCAGCATTTT. It yields the protein CASSEVGQGYNQPQHF. This chain connects TRBV2 to TRBJ1-5, with 10 bases identical to TRBD1. Germline CDR1 and CDR2: SNHLY and FYNNEI. Trimming cost V 3 bases and J 3 bases; bases outside gene matches: 5. The CDR3 contains 16 residues.